These 14 T cell receptor beta chains originate from one sample sequenced in a study of blood T cells in healthy people across ages. For the second PCR, which ran for about 6 to 12 cycles, a sample-barcoded 5' primer and a J-beta primer mix were used. TCRdb ran MiXCR on the 5' RACE reads and lists one entry per CDR3 protein. The table records some 670,000 distinct CDR3 sequences, 52% of them present only once. Sequenced sample: blood. These receptors all stem from a woman over 75 in good health.

About this clonotype itself: This could be a read error, since a much larger clone is one nucleotide away. This chain uses TRBV5-1 with TRBJ2-1; tentatively, D is TRBD2 (5 bases). The germline gives CDR1 SGHRS, CDR2 YFSETQ. The germline V and J ends were trimmed by 5 bases and 13 bases, with 28 bases remaining between them. This CDR3 is built from 16 residues. CDR3 DNA: TGCGCCAGCAGTCCCGGGGTAACGGGCCAACAAGAGACCCAGTTCTTC. Protein: CASSPGVTGQQETQFF.

This clonotype was seen a few times. The chain is built from TRBV20-1 and TRBJ2-1, with D possibly matching TRBD1 (7 bases). The germline gives CDR1 DFQATT, CDR2 SNEGSKA (reference sequence). The V gene lost 2 bases and the J gene lost 5 bases, with 13 bases spanning the gap. The CDR3 runs 14 residues. The CDR3 sequence is CSARPGGQDNEQFF. For the CDR3, the DNA is TGCAGTGCTAGACCAGGGGGGCAGGACAATGAGCAGTTCTTC.

The V gene is TRBV3-1, the J gene TRBJ2-1; TRBD2 aligns across 8 bases. The assigned J gene may be wrong: the sequence end matches TRBJ2-7 better. The germline gives CDR1 LGHDT, CDR2 YNNKEL (reference sequence). The CDR3 has 16 amino acids. DNA of the CDR3: TGTGCCAGCAGCTCCGCTCCCAGCGGGGGTTACAATGAGCAGTACTTC. Its translation is CASSSAPSGGYNEQYF.

V usage is TRBV25-1 and J usage is TRBJ1-4; D perhaps matches TRBD1 (5 bases). This CDR3 contains 15 residues. Germline CDR1 reads MGHDK; CDR2 reads SYGVNS. The germline V and J ends were trimmed by 1 base and 6 bases, with 12 bases remaining between them. The CDR3 DNA sequence: TGTGCCAGCAGTGAATTACCGGGGCGCGATGAAAAACTGTTTTTT. Protein: CASSELPGRDEKLFF.

This chain joins TRBV4-3 and TRBJ1-1; tentative D call: TRBD1 (6 bases). The CDR3 covers 14 residues. Germline V lookup: CDR1 LGHNA, CDR2 YSLEER. The V gene lost 1 base and the J gene lost 5 bases, with 11 bases spanning the gap. In DNA, the CDR3 is TGCGCCAGCAGCCAAGTTGACAGGTATACTGAAGCTTTCTTT. Amino acids: CASSQVDRYTEAFF.

Comments on this clonotype: With a much larger clone just one base away, this may be a read error. V is TRBV2 and J is TRBJ1-2; D is possibly TRBD1 (6 bases). The CDR3 covers 16 residues. Germline loops: CDR1 SNHLY, CDR2 FYNNEI. The CDR3 spells CAGSEASRQARYGYTF. The CDR3, as DNA: TGTGCCGGCAGTGAAGCCTCGAGACAGGCCCGCTATGGCTACACCTTC. The entire variable domain, with the rest obtained from reference TRBV2 and TRBJ1-2, is as follows: EPEVTQTPSHQVTQMGQEVILRCVPISNHLYFYWYRQILGQKVEFLVSFYNNEISEKSEIFDDQFSVERPDGSNFTLKIRSTKLEDSAMYFCAGSEASRQARYGYTFGSGTRLTVV.

A word on this clonotype: A single base separates this from a much larger clone, so it may be a read error. V gene TRBV12-3 or TRBV12-4 combines with J gene TRBJ2-3; 11 positions agree with TRBD2. This CDR3 spans 12 amino acids. The CDR3 region has the DNA TGTGCCAGCAGTCAGACTAGCGGGACGCGGTATTTT. Its translation is CASSQTSGTRYF.

Note on this clonotype: Relative to the germline gene, one junction end is altered; a read error may explain this. The genes are TRBV9 and TRBJ1-1; D unclear. Germline loops: CDR1 SGDLS, CDR2 YYNGEE. This CDR3 spans 13 amino acids. CDR3 nucleotides: TGTGCCAACAGCTCCCTCGGCGACACTGAAGCTTTCTTT. It yields the protein CANSSLGDTEAFF.

The chain carries TRBV20-1 and TRBJ2-5; maybe TRBD2 (6 bases). The CDR3 totals 15 residues. Germline V lookup: CDR1 DFQATT, CDR2 SNEGSKA (reference sequence). V was clipped by 2 bases and J by 7 bases, with 20 bases between them. The CDR3 loop reads CSARPQLAVLGTQYF. As DNA, the CDR3 is TGCAGTGCTAGACCCCAACTAGCAGTTCTGGGGACCCAGTACTTC.

Turning to this clonotype: A much bigger clone sits one base away, suggesting this may be a read error. The chain carries TRBV6-1 and TRBJ2-1; TRBD2 aligns across 13 bases. The J call could be wrong; TRBJ2-7 is a better fit for the DNA end. CDR3 length equals 17 residues. In germline, CDR1 is MNHNS, CDR2 SASEGT. The CDR3 DNA sequence: TGTGCCAGCAGGGGACTAGCGGGATCGAGCTCCTACAATGAGCAGTACTTC. Its protein is CASRGLAGSSSYNEQYF.

This clonotype was seen only a few times. The genes are TRBV5-5 and TRBJ2-2, with 9 bases that match TRBD1. This CDR3 contains 17 residues. J was trimmed by 5 bases and V by 0 bases; bases with no gene match: 8. CDR1 and CDR2 from the germline V gene are SGHKS and YYEKEE (reference sequence). Here the CDR3 DNA reads TGTGCCAGCAGCTTGGTTCCGGGACAGGGAATTACCGGGGAGCTGTTTTTT. This translates into CASSLVPGQGITGELFF.

The chain is built from TRBV10-3 and TRBJ2-3; the D gene is possibly TRBD2 (5 bases). Trimming cost V 2 bases and J 1 base, with 10 bases left between them. There are 15 residues in the CDR3. The germline CDR1 and CDR2 sequences are ENHRY and SYGVKD. The DNA of the CDR3 is TGTGCCATCAGTGAGGAAGCGGAGGGCACAGATACGCAGTATTTT. Amino acid sequence: CAISEEAEGTDTQYF.

As regards this clonotype: Given a much more abundant clone one base away, this may be a read error. DNA of the CDR3: TGTGCCAGCGGGGTACTTTACAATGAGCAGTACTTC. Translated: CASGVLYNEQYF. V and J are TRBV13 and TRBJ2-7; D gene ambiguous. Trimming shortened V by 8 bases and J by 7 bases, and 15 bases separated the two germline ends. The CDR3 length is 12 residues. From germline, CDR1 is PRHDT and CDR2 FYEKMQ (reference sequence).

This clonotype was detected many times. The chain has TRBV6-6 and TRBJ2-1; D is undetermined. Germline V CDR1 and CDR2: MNHNY, SVGAGI (reference sequence). This CDR3 contains 14 residues. V was clipped by 7 bases and J by 8 bases, with 18 bases between them. CDR3 DNA sequence: TGTGCCAGCATAGATACCGGTCTGGTGGATGAGCAGTTCTTC. Its protein is CASIDTGLVDEQFF.